This is a list of T cell receptor beta chains from one sample in a study of OX40 agonist ivuxolimab in advanced cancers. Only in-frame clones appear in the TCRdb table, and some are missing; sequencing was by immunoSEQ multiplex PCR. The sample lists around 62,000 clones, 80% to 90% seen once, with roughly an eighth in the top ten. The specimen was CD4+ or CD8+ T cells sorted from blood, collected in a trial of the OX40 agonist ivuxolimab. These receptors were taken from an adult with an advanced solid tumor such as melanoma, head and neck, liver or kidney cancer. CDR3s include the opening cysteine and the closing phenylalanine or tryptophan. Fields, in order: CDR3 DNA, CDR3 protein, D gene, V gene, J gene. D genes are given only for firm matches.

CDR3nt: TGTGCTAGTGGTTTGGTACTGACCGGGGAGCTGTTTTTT; CDR3aa: CASGLVLTGELFF; d_gene: NA; v_gene: TRBV12-5; j_gene: TRBJ2-2
CDR3nt: TGTGCCAGCAGCCATTCCGGGACTAGCGGAATTAATGAGCAGTTCTTC; CDR3aa: CASSHSGTSGINEQFF; d_gene: TRBD2; v_gene: TRBV7-8; j_gene: TRBJ2-1
CDR3nt: TGCGCCAGCAGCCCCATCCAGGGGAGGTTTAATGCAGATACGCAGTATTTT; CDR3aa: CASSPIQGRFNADTQYF; d_gene: NA; v_gene: TRBV5-1; j_gene: TRBJ2-3
CDR3nt: TGTGCCAGCAGCGTAGTCGGTTTCTTGGAGCAGTACTTC; CDR3aa: CASSVVGFLEQYF; d_gene: NA; v_gene: TRBV9; j_gene: TRBJ2-7
CDR3nt: TGTGCCACCGCCGAGGGCCGCAATGAGCAGTTCTTC; CDR3aa: CATAEGRNEQFF; d_gene: NA; v_gene: TRBV7-2; j_gene: TRBJ2-1
CDR3nt: TGCGCCAGCAGCTTCTGGACTAGCGGGAGTGGACCTTACAATGAGCAGTTCTTC; CDR3aa: CASSFWTSGSGPYNEQFF; d_gene: TRBD2; v_gene: TRBV5-1; j_gene: TRBJ2-1
CDR3nt: TGTGCCAGTAGCCCGGGACTGACTAGAGATACGCAGTATTTT; CDR3aa: CASSPGLTRDTQYF; d_gene: NA; v_gene: TRBV19; j_gene: TRBJ2-3
CDR3nt: TGTGCCAGCAGTTTTTTTGGGAATAATGAAAAACTGTTTTTT; CDR3aa: CASSFFGNNEKLFF; d_gene: NA; v_gene: TRBV28; j_gene: TRBJ1-4
CDR3nt: TGTGCCAGCAGCTTAGATCCCTGGGGGACCGGGGAGCTGTTTTTT; CDR3aa: CASSLDPWGTGELFF; d_gene: NA; v_gene: TRBV11-2; j_gene: TRBJ2-2
CDR3nt: TGTGCCAGCAGTCCCCCCCGGGACTACCCCTACGAGCAGTACTTC; CDR3aa: CASSPPRDYPYEQYF; d_gene: TRBD2; v_gene: TRBV28; j_gene: TRBJ2-7
CDR3nt: TGTGCCAGCAGCCAAGAGGGCGGGAGCTACAATGAGCAGTTCTTC; CDR3aa: CASSQEGGSYNEQFF; d_gene: TRBD2; v_gene: TRBV14; j_gene: TRBJ2-1
CDR3nt: TGTGCCAGCCGGGACAGGGGGCCCGGCGGCTACACCTTC; CDR3aa: CASRDRGPGGYTF; d_gene: TRBD1; v_gene: TRBV2; j_gene: TRBJ1-2
CDR3nt: TGTGCCAGCAGGAACTTAGCGGGAGGCCGGGATGAGCAGTTCTTC; CDR3aa: CASRNLAGGRDEQFF; d_gene: TRBD2; v_gene: TRBV28; j_gene: TRBJ2-1
CDR3nt: TGTGCCAGCAGCTTAGGGGTCAATGAGCAGTTCTTC; CDR3aa: CASSLGVNEQFF; d_gene: NA; v_gene: TRBV7-9; j_gene: TRBJ2-1